These T cell receptor beta chains were read from a single sample in a study of beta chain features in type 1 diabetes. Assay used: immunoSEQ multiplex PCR; TCRdb lists only in-frame clones, some missing. The top ten hold more than 0.09% of the sample, which has around 600,000 clones, 9.5% to 15% seen once. Sequencing input: naive CD4+ T cells from blood. Source of these receptors: a man aged 30 to 45 with type 1 diabetes. CDR3s leave out the opening cysteine and the closing phenylalanine or tryptophan.

V gene	CDR3 protein
TRBV14	ASSQGTNYGYT
TRBV7-3	ASSRTVNTEAF
TRBV29-1	SVEPRVGTGELF
TRBV7-9	ASSFGQIDEQF
TRBV11-1	ASSLQEAWINNEQF
TRBV7-2	ASSKDSNSYEQY
TRBV7-2	ASSLHETSYEQY
TRBV5-1	ASRPGQELSYEQY
TRBV19	ASSYASGTDTQY
TRBV9	ASSLITGAGANVLT
TRBV5-1	ASSLASGEAF
TRBV5-1	ASSLTSGSSYNEQF
TRBV15	ATSRGGQPQH
TRBV4-2	ASSIRDRENSPLH
TRBV2	ASAGQLATYEQY
TRBV25-1	ASSGRQGASPLH
TRBV14	ASSQGGTHDQPQH
TRBV4-3	ASSPGQGEETQY
TRBV29-1	SVEEQLNTEAF
TRBV4-2	ASSQVTSGTQETQY
TRBV25-1	ASSEYLGQETQY
TRBV4-3	ASSYTTGRLSQLF